This section outlines one T cell receptor beta chain sequence together with its context. These data originate in a study of blood T cell repertoires in COVID-19. Study as a whole: COVID-19 samples collected from the United States, Italy and Spain covered acute and convalescent phases.

The ends lost 2 bases at V and 2 bases at J; junction bases unmatched: 4. CDR3 length equals 15 residues. Per the germline V gene, CDR1 is SGDLS and CDR2 is YYNGEE. How the authors handled the data: The authors estimated nucleated cell counts from reference gene primer amplification. Clones were read by immunoSEQ multiplex PCR, and TCRdb kept only the in-frame ones, dropping some. V, J and clone size are taken as reported in that table, and D and trimming were inferred from the DNA itself. The table records over 200,000 clones, 70% to 90% of them present only once. The sample was peripheral blood. The TCR sequence derives from a woman aged 70-85 years with active or convalescent COVID-19. The V gene is TRBV9, the J gene TRBJ1-1; 9 nucleotides line up with TRBD1. The CDR3 DNA sequence: TGTGCCAGCAGCGTGGGGACAGGGTCCAACACTGAAGCTTTCTTT. This gives the protein CASSVGTGSNTEAFF.